A single sample gave rise to the 23 T cell receptor beta chains below, sequenced in a study of CD8 T cells in ankylosing spondylitis. Study-wide findings and caveats: Seven to nine highly homologous variants formed a TCR beta motif that appeared characteristic of ankylosing spondylitis blood.

TCRdb ran MiXCR on the 5' RACE reads and lists one entry per CDR3 protein. The sample yields 400,000 to 450,000 distinct CDR3 sequences, 17% seen once. Their specific antigens are unknown. The sample consisted of blood, either unsorted or a sorted T cell fraction (not recorded which). The source of these receptors is a male donor with ankylosing spondylitis.

Many counts were recorded for this clonotype. The chain has TRBV12-3 or TRBV12-4 and TRBJ1-1; 7 bases match TRBD1. This CDR3 has 17 residues. The junction had 17 bases not matched to a gene; V was cut back by 7 bases and J by 3 bases. CDR3 bases: TGTGCCAGCAAGTACCCGTGGTGGCAGGGGGAAGACACTGAAGCTTTCTTT. Amino acids: CASKYPWWQGEDTEAFF.

A note on this clonotype: This could be a read error, since a much larger clone is one nucleotide away. The CDR3 DNA sequence: TGTGCCTGCCGTTGGAAGTCAGAGCGATACTCTGGAAACACCATATATTTT. It is translated as CACRWKSERYSGNTIYF. The chain recombines TRBV12-3 or TRBV12-4 with TRBJ1-3; D is uncertain. V lost 11 bases and J 0 bases, leaving 23 bases between the germline ends. The CDR3 has 17 residues.

The chain employs TRBV7-3 and TRBJ2-3; 7 bases align to TRBD1. Germline assignment: CDR1 SGHTA and CDR2 FQGTGA. The CDR3 has 15 amino acids. V was clipped by 5 bases and J by 8 bases; unmatched bases: 13. CDR3 bases: TGTGCCAGCAGCCGGACAGGCGGGTTGAAGGGTACGCAGTATTTT. Its protein product is CASSRTGGLKGTQYF.

The chain recombines TRBV2 with TRBJ2-7; D is unclear. Germline values: CDR1 SNHLY, CDR2 FYNNEI. Trimming cost V 2 bases and J 2 bases, with 10 bases left between them. CDR3 length: 14 residues. CDR3 sequence reads: CASSERSGPYEQYF. The CDR3 region has the DNA TGTGCCAGCAGTGAACGTAGTGGCCCCTACGAGCAGTACTTC.

The chain uses TRBV6-2 or TRBV6-3 and TRBJ1-2, with D possibly matching TRBD1 (6 bases). Germline CDR1 reads MNHEY; CDR2 reads SVGEGT. This CDR3 is 14 amino acids long. V lost 4 bases, J lost 4 bases, and 13 bases lay in between. The CDR3 spells CASSSWGQIYGYTF. DNA of the CDR3: TGTGCCAGCAGTTCCTGGGGGCAGATCTATGGCTACACCTTC.

V and J are TRBV7-2 and TRBJ2-1; 10 bases match TRBD1. V lost 4 bases and J lost 10; bases outside the gene matches: 7. The V gene's germline CDR1 is SGHTA and CDR2 FQGNSA. CDR3 size: 14 residues. As DNA, the CDR3 is TGTGCCAGCAGCTCCAGACAGGGGGCATACGAGCAGTTCTTC. It encodes CASSSRQGAYEQFF.

The chain is built from TRBV7-9 and TRBJ2-7, with a possible D match to TRBD1 (6 bases). The CDR3 consists of 14 residues. Germline assignment: CDR1 SEHNR and CDR2 FQNEAQ (reference sequence). V lost 4 bases and J 8 bases, leaving 18 bases between the germline ends. The CDR3: CASSSDDVGAKQYF. The CDR3 coding sequence is TGTGCCAGCAGCTCAGACGACGTGGGGGCCAAGCAGTACTTC.

In its sample, this clonotype was seen many times. In DNA form, the CDR3 reads TGCAGCGTTGAAGGCAGTGCTAACTATGGCTACACCTTC. This gives the protein CSVEGSANYGYTF. The V and J genes are TRBV29-1 and TRBJ1-2; D gene ambiguous. This CDR3 comprises 13 residues. Germline-derived CDR1 and CDR2 are SQVTM and ANQGSEA. V gave up 1 base and J gave up 0 bases, with 6 bases separating them.

The V and J genes are TRBV20-1 and TRBJ2-1; D remains unclear. This CDR3 is 14 amino acids long. Trimming took 0 bases from V and 6 from J, leaving 12 bases between them. Germline V CDR1 and CDR2: DFQATT, SNEGSKA (reference sequence). CDR3 nucleotide sequence: TGCAGTGCTAGAGAGGAAATCATACTCAATGAGCAGTTCTTC. Its translation: CSAREEIILNEQFF.

The gene calls are TRBV6-1 and TRBJ1-6; 7 bases line up with TRBD1. The V gene's germline CDR1 is MNHNS and CDR2 SASEGT. This CDR3 is built from 14 residues. Germline trimming cut 4 bases from V and 8 bases from J; bases unmatched to any gene: 5. Written as DNA, the CDR3 is TGTGCCAGCAGTGTCAGTCAGGGGGATTCACCCCTCCACTTT. Encoded protein: CASSVSQGDSPLHF.

The chain combines TRBV5-1 with TRBJ2-7; D perhaps matches TRBD2 (5 bases). Germline CDR1 SGHRS, CDR2 YFSETQ. This CDR3 spans 16 amino acids. Trimming stripped 3 bases from V and 4 bases from J, with 20 bases between. CDR3 residues: CASSSRGVGAAYEQYF. For the CDR3, the DNA is TGCGCCAGCAGCTCGCGTGGGGTGGGAGCGGCGTACGAGCAGTACTTC.

The chain recombines TRBV29-1 with TRBJ2-3; TRBD1 matches 8 bases. The V gene's germline CDR1 is SQVTM and CDR2 ANQGSEA. V lost 7 bases, J lost 4 bases, and 10 bases stayed unmatched. The CDR3 length is 14 residues. The CDR3 DNA is TGCAGCGCCACAGGGGGAGCGGCTCCAGATACGCAGTATTTT. This translates into CSATGGAAPDTQYF.

The chain carries TRBV6-1 and TRBJ2-5; perhaps TRBD2 as D (5 bases). The CDR3 covers 13 residues. The V gene's germline CDR1 is MNHNS and CDR2 SASEGT. With 3 bases removed from V and 6 bases from J, the gap between germline ends came to 11 bases. As DNA, the CDR3 is TGTGCCAGCAGTGACGTGGGAGAACAGACCCAGTACTTC. Residues: CASSDVGEQTQYF.

This clonotype came up a few times. The chain links TRBV19 to TRBJ1-2, with 11 bases matching TRBD1. V trimming: 7 bases; J trimming: 6 bases; junction bases outside the gene matches: 7. This CDR3 region has 14 residues. Germline CDR1 LNHDA, CDR2 SQIVND (reference sequence). The DNA of the CDR3 is TGTGCCAGTACCGAGGACAGGGGGCTACATGGCTACACCTTC. It is translated as CASTEDRGLHGYTF. Drawing the rest from reference TRBV19 and TRBJ1-2, the complete variable domain is DGGITQSPKYLFRKEGQNVTLSCEQNLNHDAMYWYRQDPGQGLRLIYYSQIVNDFQKGDIAEGYSVSREKKESFPLTVTSAQKNPTAFYLCASTEDRGLHGYTFGSGTRLTVV.

This clonotype was recorded a few times. This sequence joins TRBV29-1 and TRBJ2-3; 15 nucleotides align to TRBD2. Germline CDR1 reads SQVTM; CDR2 reads ANQGSEA. The CDR3 length is 15 residues. Germline trimming cut 3 bases from V and 3 bases from J; bases unmatched to any gene: 1. In DNA, the CDR3 is TGCAGCGTTGAGGGGACTAGCGGGAGGACAGATACGCAGTATTTT. Residues: CSVEGTSGRTDTQYF.

The chain couples TRBV6-1 to TRBJ2-7; D possibly matches TRBD1 or TRBD2 (5 bases each). This CDR3 region has 14 residues. CDR1 is MNHNS, CDR2 SASEGT, per germline. Trimming removed 5 bases at V and 6 bases at J, with 17 bases between. CDR3 amino acids: CASSPSGTPPEQYF. CDR3 sequence (DNA): TGTGCCAGCAGTCCCTCCGGGACCCCACCCGAGCAGTACTTC.

This chain links TRBV18 with TRBJ1-4; no clear D gene. V was pared by 1 base and J by 0 bases, with 6 bases between. From germline, CDR1 is KGHSH and CDR2 LQKENI. The CDR3 runs to 15 residues. The CDR3 bases are TGTGCCAGCTCACCACAGAGCGCAACTAATGAAAAACTGTTTTTT. Translated: CASSPQSATNEKLFF.

The genes are TRBV10-3 and TRBJ2-5; the D call may be TRBD1 or TRBD2 (6 bases each). This CDR3 comprises 14 residues. Germline CDR1 and CDR2: ENHRY and SYGVKD. V was shortened by 5 bases and J by 5 bases, with 15 bases between the two germline ends. The CDR3 nucleotides are TGTGCCATCAGTCGCGAGGGGGGTCGGGAGACCCAGTACTTC. This gives the protein CAISREGGRETQYF.

The genes are TRBV20-1 and TRBJ2-1; 10 bases align to TRBD2. Germline V gene data show CDR1 as DFQATT and CDR2 as SNEGSKA (reference sequence). V lost 0 bases and J lost 6; bases outside the gene matches: 5. The CDR3 extends over 15 amino acids. The chain's CDR3 is CSARDPSGRSNEQFF. As DNA, the CDR3 is TGCAGTGCTAGAGACCCTAGCGGGAGAAGCAATGAGCAGTTCTTC.

The chain combines TRBV27 with TRBJ1-6; no definite D call. There are 14 residues in the CDR3. Germline values: CDR1 MNHEY, CDR2 SMNVEV (reference sequence). V was cut by 2 bases and J by 11 bases, with 13 bases left in between. CDR3 nucleotide sequence: TGTGCCAGCAGTTTAAGGGAAGAAAAAACACCCCTCCACTTT. Protein product: CASSLREEKTPLHF.

The chain couples TRBV6-1 to TRBJ1-5, with 7 positions matching TRBD1. Germline V gene lookup returns CDR1 MNHNS and CDR2 SASEGT. The CDR3 length is 13 residues. Trimming cost V 7 bases and J 5 bases; bases outside gene matches: 5. DNA for the CDR3: TGTGCCAGCACCCGGGACAGCTATCAGCCCCAGCATTTT. The encoded protein is CASTRDSYQPQHF.

The CDR3 sequence is CASSQEGRLTDTQYF. The CDR3 DNA is TGTGCCAGCAGCCAAGAGGGTCGGCTCACAGATACGCAGTATTTT. The J gene is TRBJ2-3, the V gene TRBV3-1; no reliable D call. CDR3 length: 15 amino acids. Trimming shortened V by 0 bases and J by 2 bases, and 9 bases separated the two germline ends. The germline CDR1 and CDR2 sequences are LGHDT and YNNKEL (reference sequence).

This clonotype was seen more than once but under ten times. Here the CDR3 reads CASSQDGPGSRETQYF. CDR3 coding DNA: TGTGCCAGCAGCCAAGACGGCCCAGGCTCCCGAGAGACCCAGTACTTC. The chain links TRBV3-1 to TRBJ2-5; unclear D gene. The CDR3 spans 16 residues. V lost 0 bases to trimming and J lost 4 bases, with 15 bases between them. CDR1 is LGHDT and CDR2 is YNNKEL in the germline V gene (reference sequence).